These 14 T cell receptor beta chains came from one sample sequenced in a study of beta chain features in type 1 diabetes. What was sequenced were expressed TCRB transcripts, since all of the isolated RNA had been reverse transcribed. The method was immunoSEQ multiplex PCR; TCRdb's version includes in-frame clones alone and lacks a portion of them. This table has under 400,000 clones, over 9.5% appearing once. The sequenced sample consisted of naive CD4+ T cells from blood. These receptors came from a man between 18 and 35 years old in good health.

The sample holds a few counts of this clone. The chain uses TRBV19 and TRBJ2-7; 11 nucleotides match TRBD2. Per germline, CDR1 LNHDA and CDR2 SQIVND (reference sequence). The CDR3 runs 17 residues. V lost 3 bases, J lost 0 bases, and 7 bases stayed unmatched. The CDR3 region has the DNA TGTGCCAGTAGTATCACTAGCGGGGGTACCCTCTCCTACGAGCAGTACTTC. This codes for CASSITSGGTLSYEQYF.

This clone was detected only a few times. V and J are TRBV25-1 and TRBJ1-1; a possible D gene is TRBD1 (5 bases). Trimming left V 8 bases short and J 1 base short, with 14 bases between. The CDR3 runs 14 residues. Germline lookup yields CDR1 MGHDK and CDR2 SYGVNS. CDR3 in amino acids: CASGGGLKNTEAFF. In DNA, the CDR3 is TGTGCCAGCGGGGGGGGACTGAAGAACACTGAAGCTTTCTTT.

Notes on this clone: One end of the junction does not line up with germline, which may come from a read error. This chain connects TRBV19 to TRBJ2-7; D gene uncertain. Per the germline V gene, CDR1 is LNHDA and CDR2 is SQIVND (reference sequence). The CDR3 runs 15 residues. The CDR3 DNA reads as TGCACGCGCGGTCCCAGAGCCTTGCCCTCCTACGAGCAGTACTTC. Encoded protein: CTRGPRALPSYEQYF.

Of note for this clone: The sample holds other DNA sequences that translate to the same CDR3. The chain is built from TRBV6-5 and TRBJ1-1, with D perhaps TRBD1 (5 bases). The V end lost 0 bases, the J end lost 1 base, and 6 bases lay between the germline ends. The length of the CDR3 is 14 residues. CDR1 is MNHEY, CDR2 SVGAGI, per germline. The CDR3 region has the DNA TGTGCCAGCAGTTACTCGGGGGGGAACACTGAAGCTTTCTTT. Residues: CASSYSGGNTEAFF.

This clone was seen more than once but under ten times. The chain combines TRBV4-3 with TRBJ1-3, with 9 bases that match TRBD1. Germline lookup yields CDR1 LGHNA and CDR2 YSLEER. J lost 1 base, V lost 1 base, and 2 bases had no gene match. This CDR3 has 16 residues. CDR3 in DNA: TGCGCCAGCAGCCAAGCCGGGACAGGGTCTGGAAACACCATATATTTT. It is translated as CASSQAGTGSGNTIYF.

This clone has just a few counts. This chain uses TRBV4-3 with TRBJ2-1; 10 nucleotides agree with TRBD2. CDR1 is LGHNA, CDR2 YSLEER, per germline. This CDR3 comprises 14 residues. V lost 0 bases and J lost 12; bases outside the gene matches: 5. The CDR3 loop is CASSQDMSGGGQFF. CDR3 sequence (DNA): TGCGCCAGCAGCCAAGATATGAGCGGGGGGGGGCAGTTCTTC.

The table lists this clone with a few counts. V usage is TRBV7-3 and J usage is TRBJ1-1; D gene uncertain. The CDR3 has 13 amino acids. The V gene's germline CDR1 is SGHTA and CDR2 FQGTGA. V lost 5 bases and J 1 base, leaving 8 bases between the germline ends. The DNA of the CDR3 is TGTGCCAGCAGCCGAGACAAGAACACTGAAGCTTTCTTT. Encoded protein: CASSRDKNTEAFF.

This chain uses TRBV2 with TRBJ2-1; D ambiguous. With 6 bases removed from V and 10 bases from J, the gap between germline ends came to 7 bases. Germline V gene data show CDR1 as SNHLY and CDR2 as FYNNEI. The CDR3 is made up of 10 amino acids. CDR3 region: CASRRNEQFF. In DNA form, the CDR3 reads TGTGCCAGCAGGCGGAACGAGCAGTTCTTC. The full variable domain, its missing parts supplied by reference TRBV2 and TRBJ2-1, is EPEVTQTPSHQVTQMGQEVILRCVPISNHLYFYWYRQILGQKVEFLVSFYNNEISEKSEIFDDQFSVERPDGSNFTLKIRSTKLEDSAMYFCASRRNEQFFGPGTRLTVL.

This chain connects TRBV27 to TRBJ1-2, with D possibly being TRBD1 (6 bases). Germline CDR1 MNHEY, CDR2 SMNVEV (reference sequence). The V end was cut by 4 bases, the J end by 5 bases, with 20 bases between. The length of the CDR3 is 16 residues. The CDR3 loop is CASSSIEGTWVYGYTF. The CDR3 DNA reads TGTGCCAGCAGTTCAATCGAGGGGACATGGGTATATGGCTACACCTTC.

This clone was seen a few times. This chain links TRBV7-3 with TRBJ2-5, with 8 nucleotides matching TRBD1. Gene TRBJ2-7 matches the end of the DNA better, so the J call may be wrong. Germline V CDR1 and CDR2: SGHTA, FQGTGA. There are 15 residues in the CDR3. The CDR3 here is CASSLSGTGAYEQYF. CDR3 in DNA: TGTGCCAGCAGCCTTAGTGGGACAGGAGCCTACGAGCAGTACTTC.

This clone was picked up a small number of times. J is TRBJ2-3 and V is TRBV4-3; D may be TRBD2 (6 bases). The germline CDR1 and CDR2 sequences are LGHNA and YSLEER. The CDR3 covers 17 residues. V lost 1 base, J lost 0 bases, and 14 bases lay in between. Here the CDR3 DNA reads TGCGCCAGCAGCCAAGGACCGGCGGGGACTAGCACAGATACGCAGTATTTT. Encoded protein: CASSQGPAGTSTDTQYF.

This chain joins TRBV7-2 and TRBJ2-7, with 15 bases that match TRBD2. The length of the CDR3 is 17 residues. CDR1 SGHTA and CDR2 FQGNSA come from the germline V gene. The V gene end was trimmed by 3 bases and the J gene end by 1 base; junction bases not matched to a gene: 4. In DNA form, the CDR3 reads TGTGCCAGCAGCTTGGGACTAGCGGGAGGAAATTCCTACGAGCAGTACTTC. Residues: CASSLGLAGGNSYEQYF.

This clone was picked up a small number of times. This chain connects TRBV5-4 to TRBJ2-2; 9 bases map to TRBD1. Germline CDR1 reads SGHNT; CDR2 reads YYREEE (reference sequence). Trimming at V came to 4 bases and at J to 7 bases, leaving 8 bases not matched to a gene. This CDR3 has 15 residues. The CDR3 DNA follows: TGTGCCAGCAGCGGCGTACAGGGGGCAGTCGGGGAGCTGTTTTTT. Protein: CASSGVQGAVGELFF.

V gene TRBV28 combines with J gene TRBJ2-3; 8 bases are a match to TRBD1. J lost 5 bases, V lost 5 bases, and 9 bases had no gene match. The CDR3 length is 15 residues. In germline, CDR1 is MDHEN, CDR2 SYDVKM. CDR3 DNA: TGTGCCAGCAGTATCCCACAGGGGGGCAGAGATACGCAGTATTTT. Amino acid sequence: CASSIPQGGRDTQYF.